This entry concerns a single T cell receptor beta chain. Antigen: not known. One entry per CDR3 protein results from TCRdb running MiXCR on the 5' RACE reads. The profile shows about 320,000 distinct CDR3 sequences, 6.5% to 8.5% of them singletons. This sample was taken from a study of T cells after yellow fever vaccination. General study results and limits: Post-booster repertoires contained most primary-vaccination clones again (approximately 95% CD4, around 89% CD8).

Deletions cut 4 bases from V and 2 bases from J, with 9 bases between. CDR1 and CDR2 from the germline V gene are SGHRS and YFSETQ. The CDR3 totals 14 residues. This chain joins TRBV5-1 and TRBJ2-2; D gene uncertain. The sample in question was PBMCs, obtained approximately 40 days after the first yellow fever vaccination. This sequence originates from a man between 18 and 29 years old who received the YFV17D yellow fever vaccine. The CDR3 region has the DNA TGCGCCAGCAGCCCCGACGGCAACACCGGGGAGCTGTTTTTT. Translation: CASSPDGNTGELFF. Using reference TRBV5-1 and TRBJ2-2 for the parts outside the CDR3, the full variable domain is KAGVTQTPRYLIKTRGQQVTLSCSPISGHRSVSWYQQTPGQGLQFLFEYFSETQRNKGNFPGRFSGRQFSNSRSEMNVSTLELGDSALYLCASSPDGNTGELFFGEGSRLTVL.